This TCR beta chain is drawn from a study of Graves' ophthalmopathy and Graves' hyperthyroidism. Findings and limits, study-wide: It was with approximately 70% sensitivity and roughly 75% specificity that the model predicted ophthalmopathy progression.

In this sample, this clonotype turned up many times. Its target is not known. V shed 7 bases, J shed 1 base, and the junction held 9 bases outside the gene matches. Per the germline V gene, CDR1 is MDHEN and CDR2 is SYDVKM. This CDR3 contains 15 residues. The authors amplified TCR beta CDR3 regions, and they did so from RNA transcripts for repertoire sequencing. HTBI primers were used in a first-round RT-PCR, which preceded a second-round multiplex PCR. From the multiplex PCR reads, TCRdb called clonotypes with MiXCR, one entry per CDR3 protein. The sample consists of 400,000 to 450,000 distinct CDR3 sequences, 20% to 25% of them appearing once. Hyperthyroidism was classified as stable if no ophthalmopathy occurred within 18 months of follow-up. None of the included patients had other autoimmune diseases, uncontrolled infections, pregnancy or lactation, as these led to exclusion. Patients were diagnosed from clinical symptoms, serum thyroxine, TRAb, thyroid ultrasound and orbital computed tomography.

The V gene is TRBV28, the J gene TRBJ2-7; 8 nucleotides agree with TRBD2. Sequenced sample: peripheral blood. The source is a woman aged 18 to 35 with stable Graves' hyperthyroidism. The CDR3 DNA sequence: TGTGCCAGCACCGGGGGGGTAGGGGTTTCCTACGAGCAGTACTTC. Its protein is CASTGGVGVSYEQYF.